Detailed here is one TCR beta chain. Its specificity is unknown. Constant-segment-primed 5'RACE gave TCR alpha and TCR beta cDNA libraries with sample barcodes and UMIs. TCRdb itself ran the 5' RACE reads through MiXCR, one entry per CDR3 protein. This table holds about 110,000 distinct CDR3 sequences, about a fifth found once. CDR3 size: 14 residues. V shed 6 bases and J shed 0 bases, with 11 bases lying between them. This entry is derived from a study of T-cell memory formation after mild COVID-19. Study conclusions and caveats: Clonal second-wave expansions that peaked on day 37 had unconfirmed SARS-CoV-2 specificity. The finding that pre-infection memory included some responding clones suggested that cross-reactive memory joined.

This receptor was obtained from a man aged 18 to 30 who had mild COVID-19 (a few samples of this study predate the infection). Cell type and time point are not known. The gene calls are TRBV12-3 or TRBV12-4 and TRBJ1-1; perhaps TRBD1 as D (5 bases). Sequencing used PBMCs or a T cell subset sorted from them (not recorded which). In DNA, the CDR3 is TGTGCCAGCAGACTGGGGGGGATGAACACTGAAGCTTTCTTT. Translating gives CASRLGGMNTEAFF.